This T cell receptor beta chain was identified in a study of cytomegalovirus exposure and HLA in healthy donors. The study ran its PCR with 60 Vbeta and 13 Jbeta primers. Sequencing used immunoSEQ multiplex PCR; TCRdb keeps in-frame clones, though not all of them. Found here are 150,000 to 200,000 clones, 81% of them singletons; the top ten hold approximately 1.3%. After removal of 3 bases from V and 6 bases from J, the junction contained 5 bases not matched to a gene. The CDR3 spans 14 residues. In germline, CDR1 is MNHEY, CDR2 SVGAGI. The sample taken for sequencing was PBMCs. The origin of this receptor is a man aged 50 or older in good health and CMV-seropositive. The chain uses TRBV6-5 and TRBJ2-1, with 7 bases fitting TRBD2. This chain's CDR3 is CASSYGGSPNEQFF. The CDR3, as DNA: TGTGCCAGCAGTTATGGCGGGAGTCCCAATGAGCAGTTCTTC.